This T cell receptor (beta chain) was profiled in a study of blood T cell repertoires in COVID-19. About the research overall: The United States, Italy and Spain supplied acute and convalescent COVID-19 samples.

Sequencing was performed with immunoSEQ multiplex PCR; in TCRdb, only in-frame clones are kept and a portion is missing. The repertoire holds 90,000 to 100,000 clones, with roughly 83% as singletons. This TCR came from a woman aged 60 to 75 with acute or convalescent COVID-19. The sequenced material came from peripheral blood.

For the CDR3, the DNA is TGCGCCAGCAGTGAGTCTGTTGGGGGGTTGACTGAAGCTTTCTTT. Amino acids: CASSESVGGLTEAFF. The chain employs TRBV10-1 and TRBJ1-1, with D perhaps matching TRBD1 (5 bases). The CDR3 sequence is 15 residues long. Germline CDR1 is WNHNN and CDR2 is SYGVQD (reference sequence). V lost 0 bases, J lost 5 bases, and 13 bases lay in between.